This TCR beta chain is from a study of blood T cell repertoires in COVID-19. Background on the study: Samples came from the United States, Italy and Spain, spanning acute and convalescent COVID-19.

The CDR3 covers 18 residues. The germline gives CDR1 SGHDN, CDR2 FVKESK. With 3 bases clipped from V and 2 bases from J, the junction kept 8 bases outside the gene matches. In the original processing: Quantification of nucleated cells was approximated via reference gene primer amplification. Libraries were prepared by immunoSEQ multiplex PCR; TCRdb keeps only in-frame clonotypes and omits some of them. V and J calls and clone size are as listed in that table; D and trimming were resolved from the DNA. The repertoire includes under 150,000 clones, 90% of them detected once, and roughly 3.7% sits in the top ten.

The sequence was collected from a man aged 50 to 59 with active COVID-19. This chain joins TRBV14 and TRBJ2-1; TRBD2 aligns across 12 bases. Sequencing was carried out using peripheral blood. Written as DNA, the CDR3 is TGTGCCAGCAGCCACTCACGACTAGCGGGGGTTACCTACAATGAGCAGTTCTTC. Protein product: CASSHSRLAGVTYNEQFF.